This is a list of T cell receptor beta chains from one sample in a study of shared clonotypes between healthy human individuals. Assay used: immunoSEQ multiplex PCR; TCRdb lists only in-frame clones, some missing. The sample has about 610,000 clones, roughly 97% seen once; the top ten hold roughly 0.055%. The specimen was naive CD4+ T cells sorted from blood. Source of these receptors: a woman aged 30 to 39 in good health. Each CDR3 is given with its conserved first and last residue. Fields, in order: J gene, clone size, V gene, D gene, CDR3 protein. The D gene is left open where the match is weak. Clone sizes are given selectively: once, few, many, or a class where the clone is expanded.

TRBJ1-4 | . | TRBV6-6 | . | CASSGDSQREKLFF
TRBJ1-4 | . | TRBV4-1 | . | CASSQEGATNEKLFF
TRBJ1-1 | . | TRBV2 | . | CASKDEWTEAFF
TRBJ2-1 | . | TRBV30 | . | CAWRAYNEQFF
TRBJ1-5 | . | TRBV28 | . | CASTGRPKGPQPQHF
. | . | TRBV7-2 | TRBD2 | CASSPTGAGGAYEQYF
TRBJ2-5 | . | TRBV9 | TRBD2 | CASSVGTSGRLSVETQYF
TRBJ2-7 | . | TRBV27 | TRBD2 | CASRAKGTSGSMYEQYF
TRBJ2-5 | . | TRBV4-1 | . | CASSPIRGRKETQYF
TRBJ2-1 | . | TRBV10-3 | . | CAISPAAGDEQFF
TRBJ2-2 | . | TRBV27 | . | CASSWAGFVPNTGELFF
TRBJ1-1 | . | TRBV5-4 | . | CASSRGRSNTEAFF
TRBJ1-1 | . | TRBV2 | . | CASRPDPRGTEAFF
TRBJ2-5 | . | TRBV4-1 | . | CASSQEPGRNQETQYF
TRBJ2-2 | . | TRBV19 | TRBD1 | CASKGTGAVGELFF
TRBJ2-4 | . | TRBV4-2 | . | CASSPHRQEIAKNIQYF
TRBJ2-5 | . | TRBV19 | TRBD2 | CASSRTVGTSGRAGKTQYF
TRBJ1-1 | . | TRBV6-5 | . | CASSTPTLQNTEAFF
TRBJ1-6 | . | TRBV27 | . | CASSPWWTGSPLHF
TRBJ1-2 | once | TRBV2 | . | CASTDVNYGYTF
TRBJ2-2 | few | TRBV6-1 | . | CASSGDPLVTGELFF
TRBJ2-4 | . | TRBV10-1 | . | CASSPGGQAKNIQYF
TRBJ1-2 | . | TRBV7-9 | TRBD1 | CASSLDLDRGHGYTF
TRBJ1-5 | few | TRBV28 | . | CASRRDQPQHF
TRBJ1-4 | . | TRBV4-1 | . | CASSQEQGLNEKLFF
TRBJ1-1 | . | TRBV10-3 | TRBD1 | CAISRQGDVNTEAFF
TRBJ2-5 | . | TRBV7-9 | TRBD1 | CASSLDRGETQYF
TRBJ2-3 | . | TRBV7-9 | TRBD2 | CASSLVSSGSTDTQYF
TRBJ2-1 | . | TRBV19 | TRBD2 | CASSMETSGSTYNEQFF
TRBJ2-7 | . | TRBV27 | TRBD1 | CASSLYRGFGAYEQYF
TRBJ1-5 | . | TRBV6-1 | TRBD1 | CASSGTGNQPQHF
TRBJ1-5 | few | TRBV7-9 | . | CASSLATGEPQHF
TRBJ2-7 | . | TRBV25-1 | . | CASSEYYRDHEQYF
TRBJ2-5 | . | TRBV4-1 | . | CASSQDGGRGRETQYF
TRBJ2-3 | . | TRBV28 | TRBD2 | CASSLRREFTDTQYF
TRBJ1-2 | . | TRBV6-1 | TRBD1 | CASRLNPGQINGYTF
TRBJ2-7 | . | TRBV23-1 | TRBD1 | CASSQQPGQGNFVEYF
TRBJ1-1 | . | TRBV18 | . | CASSLGQNTEAFF
TRBJ1-1 | . | TRBV6-1 | . | CASSFPTKTFF
TRBJ2-1 | once | TRBV27 | . | CASSIPGHRRFF
TRBJ1-1 | once | TRBV6-5 | . | CASSPLPRVNTEAFF
TRBJ2-7 | . | TRBV2 | TRBD2 | CASLTSGPYEQYF
TRBJ2-3 | . | TRBV20-1 | . | CSAIRGDTQYF
TRBJ1-4 | . | TRBV5-1 | . | CASSTPGGDNEKLFF
TRBJ2-7 | . | TRBV5-6 | TRBD2 | CASSLRSSGKISYEQYF
TRBJ1-5 | . | TRBV2 | . | CASSLPGQPQHF
TRBJ1-3 | . | TRBV7-6 | . | CASSTRTGSGNTIYF
TRBJ1-5 | few | TRBV28 | . | CASSSGSQPQHF
TRBJ2-3 | . | TRBV5-1 | TRBD2 | CASSLASGRAGFLSGTDTQYF
TRBJ1-2 | . | TRBV18 | . | CASSRGRTDSLNTF
TRBJ2-5 | . | TRBV9 | . | CASSVHPGRQQETQYF
TRBJ2-2 | . | TRBV10-3 | TRBD2 | CAISPGLAGGTGELFF
TRBJ2-2 | . | TRBV5-1 | . | CASSFPSGGILGATGELFF
TRBJ1-1 | once | TRBV6-1 | . | CASSDPSRVWSTEAFF
TRBJ1-4 | . | TRBV5-1 | . | CASRGGAGDEKLFF
TRBJ2-2 | . | TRBV9 | TRBD2 | CASSLEVGLANTGELFF